This T cell receptor beta chain stems from a study of beta chain bispecific antibodies for T cell cancers. Looking at the study overall: HPB-ALL carried surface TRBV5-5, while Jurkat carried TRBV12-3. Study-level results: Normal T cells contributed less of the targeted TRBV signal than the leukemia cells did. After anti-TRBV12 rather than anti-CD19 exposure, TRBV12-3 made up 98.9% less of total TRBV signal.

The table lists this clonotype with many counts. Its antigen is currently unknown. The CDR3 contains 15 residues. Libraries carried unique molecular identifiers used for clonotype counts. TCRdb reanalysed the 5' RACE reads using MiXCR and keeps one entry per CDR3 protein. The sample carries 9,000 or so distinct CDR3 sequences, roughly 2.2% recorded once. Expansion lasted two to four days, with either anti-CD3 antibody OKT3 or CD3/CD28 beads. Some 50,000 normal T cells were cocultured with some 50,000 target cells and bispecific antibody. This sequence originates from a human donor in good health. Some clones in this sample may be carry-over from other donors' samples. The genes are TRBV21-1 and TRBJ1-2; TRBD1 reflects the table's D call only, with no check against the DNA. TRBV21-1 is reported as a pseudogene. The sample in question was T cells from a healthy donor cultured with Jurkat leukemia cells, obtained from a culture containing an anti-CD19 bispecific antibody. The CDR3 sequence: CASSNGETEIYGYTF. The CDR3 nucleotides read TGTGCCAGCAGCAACGGTGAGACAGAGATCTATGGCTACACCTTC.